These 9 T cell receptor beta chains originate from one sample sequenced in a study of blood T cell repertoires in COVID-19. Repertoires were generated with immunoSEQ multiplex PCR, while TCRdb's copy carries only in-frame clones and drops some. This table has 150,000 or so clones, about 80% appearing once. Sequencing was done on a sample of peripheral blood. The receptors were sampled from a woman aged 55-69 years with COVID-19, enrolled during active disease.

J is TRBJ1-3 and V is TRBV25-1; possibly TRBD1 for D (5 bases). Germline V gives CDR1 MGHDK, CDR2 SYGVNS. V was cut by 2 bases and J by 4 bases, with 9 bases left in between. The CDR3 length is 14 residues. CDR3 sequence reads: CASSEVQGGNTIYF. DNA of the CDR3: TGTGCCAGCAGTGAAGTCCAGGGAGGAAACACCATATATTTT.

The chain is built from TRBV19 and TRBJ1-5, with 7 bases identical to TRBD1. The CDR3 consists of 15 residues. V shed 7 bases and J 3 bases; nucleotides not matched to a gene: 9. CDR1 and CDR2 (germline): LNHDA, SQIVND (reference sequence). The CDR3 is CASIPWKGANQPQHF. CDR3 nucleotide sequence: TGTGCCAGTATCCCGTGGAAGGGGGCCAATCAGCCCCAGCATTTT.

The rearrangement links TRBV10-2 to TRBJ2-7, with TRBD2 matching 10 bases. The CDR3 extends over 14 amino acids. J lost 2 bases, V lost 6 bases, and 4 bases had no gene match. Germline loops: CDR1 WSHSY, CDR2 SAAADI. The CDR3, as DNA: TGCGCCAGCAGAGCGGGAGGGATTACCTACGAGCAGTACTTC. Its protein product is CASRAGGITYEQYF.

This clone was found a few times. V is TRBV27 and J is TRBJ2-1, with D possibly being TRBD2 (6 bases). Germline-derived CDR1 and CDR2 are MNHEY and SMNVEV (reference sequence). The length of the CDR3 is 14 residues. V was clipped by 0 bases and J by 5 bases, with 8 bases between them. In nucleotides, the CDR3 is TGTGCCAGCAGTTTATCGGGGACTCACAATGAGCAGTTCTTC. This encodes CASSLSGTHNEQFF.

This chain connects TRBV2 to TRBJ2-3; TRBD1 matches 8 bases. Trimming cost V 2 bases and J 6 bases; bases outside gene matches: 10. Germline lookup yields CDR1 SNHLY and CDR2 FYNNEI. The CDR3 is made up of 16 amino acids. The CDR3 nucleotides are TGTGCCAGCAGTGAAACTAGGACAGGGAAGAGGGATACGCAGTATTTT. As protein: CASSETRTGKRDTQYF.

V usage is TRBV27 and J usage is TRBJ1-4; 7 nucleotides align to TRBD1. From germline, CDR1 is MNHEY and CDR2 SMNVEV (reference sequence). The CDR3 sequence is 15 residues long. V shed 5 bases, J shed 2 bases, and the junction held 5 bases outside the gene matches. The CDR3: CASSPGTATNEKLFF. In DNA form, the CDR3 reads TGTGCCAGCAGTCCAGGGACAGCCACTAATGAAAAACTGTTTTTT.

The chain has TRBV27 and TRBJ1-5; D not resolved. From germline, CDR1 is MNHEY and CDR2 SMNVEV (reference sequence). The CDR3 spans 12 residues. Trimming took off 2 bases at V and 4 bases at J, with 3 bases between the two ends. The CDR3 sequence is CASSLTNQPQHF. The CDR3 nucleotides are TGTGCCAGCAGTTTAACTAATCAGCCCCAGCATTTT.

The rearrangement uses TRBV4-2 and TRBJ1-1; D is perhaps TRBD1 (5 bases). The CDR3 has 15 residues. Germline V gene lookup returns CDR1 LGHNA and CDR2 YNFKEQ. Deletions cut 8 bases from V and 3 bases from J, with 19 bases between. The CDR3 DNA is TGTGCCAGCTGTAGACAGATGCTGGTTGACACTGAAGCTTTCTTT. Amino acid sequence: CASCRQMLVDTEAFF.

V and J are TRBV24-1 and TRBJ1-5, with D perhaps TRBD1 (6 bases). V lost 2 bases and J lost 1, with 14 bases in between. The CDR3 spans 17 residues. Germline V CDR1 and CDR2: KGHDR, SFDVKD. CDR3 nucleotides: TGTGCCACCAGTGATTCCTCCAGGGGATTGAGCAATCAGCCCCAGCATTTT. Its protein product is CATSDSSRGLSNQPQHF.